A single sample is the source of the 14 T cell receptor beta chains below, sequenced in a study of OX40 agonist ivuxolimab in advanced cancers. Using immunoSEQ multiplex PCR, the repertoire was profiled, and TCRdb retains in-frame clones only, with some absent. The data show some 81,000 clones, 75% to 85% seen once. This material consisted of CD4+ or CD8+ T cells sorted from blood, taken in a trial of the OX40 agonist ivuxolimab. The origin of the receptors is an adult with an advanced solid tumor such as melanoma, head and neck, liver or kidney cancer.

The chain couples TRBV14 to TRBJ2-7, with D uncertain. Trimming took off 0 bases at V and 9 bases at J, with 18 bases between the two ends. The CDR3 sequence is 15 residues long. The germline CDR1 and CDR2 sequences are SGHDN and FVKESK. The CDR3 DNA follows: TGTGCCAGCAGCCAAGAGCACGGGCTTGGGAATTGGCAGTACTTC. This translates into CASSQEHGLGNWQYF.

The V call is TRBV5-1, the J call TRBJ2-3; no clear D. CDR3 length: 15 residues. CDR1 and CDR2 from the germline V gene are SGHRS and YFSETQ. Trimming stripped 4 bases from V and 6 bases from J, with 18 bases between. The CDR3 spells CASSPGPVRSDTQYF. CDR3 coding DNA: TGCGCCAGCAGCCCCGGTCCGGTGCGTTCGGATACGCAGTATTTT. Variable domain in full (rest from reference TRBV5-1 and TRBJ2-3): KAGVTQTPRYLIKTRGQQVTLSCSPISGHRSVSWYQQTPGQGLQFLFEYFSETQRNKGNFPGRFSGRQFSNSRSEMNVSTLELGDSALYLCASSPGPVRSDTQYFGPGTRLTVL.

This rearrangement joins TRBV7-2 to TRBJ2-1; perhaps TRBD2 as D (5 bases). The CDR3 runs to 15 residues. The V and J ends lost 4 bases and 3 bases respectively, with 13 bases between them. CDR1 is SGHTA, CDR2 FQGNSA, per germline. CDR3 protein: CASSWTGSGYNEQFF. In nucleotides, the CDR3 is TGTGCCAGCAGCTGGACTGGCTCGGGCTACAATGAGCAGTTCTTC.

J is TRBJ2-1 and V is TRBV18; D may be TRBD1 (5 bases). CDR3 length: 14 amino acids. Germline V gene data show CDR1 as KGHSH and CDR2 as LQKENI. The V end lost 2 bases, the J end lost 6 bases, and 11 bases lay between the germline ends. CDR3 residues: CASSPGQGFNEQFF. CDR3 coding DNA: TGTGCCAGCTCACCAGGCCAGGGTTTCAATGAGCAGTTCTTC.

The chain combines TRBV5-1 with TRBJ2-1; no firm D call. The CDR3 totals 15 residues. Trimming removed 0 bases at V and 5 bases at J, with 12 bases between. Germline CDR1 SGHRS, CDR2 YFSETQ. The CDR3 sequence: CASSLDRVLNNEQFF. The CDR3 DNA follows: TGCGCCAGCAGCTTGGACCGGGTCCTGAACAATGAGCAGTTCTTC. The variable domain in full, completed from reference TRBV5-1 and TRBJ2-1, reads KAGVTQTPRYLIKTRGQQVTLSCSPISGHRSVSWYQQTPGQGLQFLFEYFSETQRNKGNFPGRFSGRQFSNSRSEMNVSTLELGDSALYLCASSLDRVLNNEQFFGPGTRLTVL.

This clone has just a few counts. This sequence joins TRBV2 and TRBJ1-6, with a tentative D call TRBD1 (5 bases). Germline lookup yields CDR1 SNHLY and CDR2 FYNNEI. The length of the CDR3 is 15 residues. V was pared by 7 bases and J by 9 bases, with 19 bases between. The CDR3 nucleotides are TGTGCCAGCATGAGTTACAGGTTGATAGGTTCACCCCTCCACTTT. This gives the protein CASMSYRLIGSPLHF. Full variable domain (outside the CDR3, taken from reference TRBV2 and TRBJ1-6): EPEVTQTPSHQVTQMGQEVILRCVPISNHLYFYWYRQILGQKVEFLVSFYNNEISEKSEIFDDQFSVERPDGSNFTLKIRSTKLEDSAMYFCASMSYRLIGSPLHFGNGTRLTVT.

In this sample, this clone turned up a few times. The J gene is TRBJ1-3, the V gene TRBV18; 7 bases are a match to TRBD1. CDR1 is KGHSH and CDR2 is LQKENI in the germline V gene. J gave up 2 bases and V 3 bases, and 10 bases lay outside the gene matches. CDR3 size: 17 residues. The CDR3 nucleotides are TGTGCCAGCTCACCTTCGTTAGTCCAGGGGGCTGGAAACACCATATATTTT. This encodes CASSPSLVQGAGNTIYF.

CDR3 sequence (DNA): TGTGCCTGGAGTGTACAGCGCTCCTACGAGCAGTACTTC. Its translation: CAWSVQRSYEQYF. The chain recombines TRBV30 with TRBJ2-7; D gene unclear. V was shortened by 0 bases and J by 0 bases, with 6 bases between the two germline ends. CDR1 is GTSNPN, CDR2 SVGIG, per germline (reference sequence). The CDR3 contains 13 residues. The whole variable domain, filled in from reference TRBV30 and TRBJ2-7, reads SQTIHQWPATLVQPVGSPLSLECTVEGTSNPNLYWYRQAAGRGLQLLFYSVGIGQISSEVPQNLSASRPQDRQFILSSKKLLLSDSGFYLCAWSVQRSYEQYFGPGTRLTVT.

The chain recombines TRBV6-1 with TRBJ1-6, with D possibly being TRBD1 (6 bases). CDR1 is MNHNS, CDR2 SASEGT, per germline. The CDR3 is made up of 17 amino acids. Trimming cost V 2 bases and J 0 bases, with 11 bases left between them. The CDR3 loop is CASSEWMGASYNSPLHF. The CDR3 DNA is TGTGCCAGCAGTGAATGGATGGGGGCCTCCTATAATTCACCCCTCCACTTT.

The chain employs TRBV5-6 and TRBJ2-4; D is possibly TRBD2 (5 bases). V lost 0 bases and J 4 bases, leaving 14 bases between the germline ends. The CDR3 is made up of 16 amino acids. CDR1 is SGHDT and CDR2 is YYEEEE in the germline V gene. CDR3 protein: CASSLGASTGKNIQYF. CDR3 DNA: TGTGCCAGCAGCTTGGGGGCCTCGACGGGGAAAAACATTCAGTACTTC.

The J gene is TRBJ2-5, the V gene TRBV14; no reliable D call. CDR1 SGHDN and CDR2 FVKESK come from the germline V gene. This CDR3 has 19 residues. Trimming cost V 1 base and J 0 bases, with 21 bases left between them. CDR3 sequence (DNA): TGTGCCAGCAGCCAAGTTGGTCAATTAGGACGGCTGTACCAAGAGACCCAGTACTTC. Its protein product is CASSQVGQLGRLYQETQYF.

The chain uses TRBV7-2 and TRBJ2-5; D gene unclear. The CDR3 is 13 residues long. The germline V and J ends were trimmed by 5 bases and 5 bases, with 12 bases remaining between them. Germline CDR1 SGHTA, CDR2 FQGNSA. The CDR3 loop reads CASSQTWRETQYF. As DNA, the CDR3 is TGTGCCAGCAGCCAAACGTGGCGGGAGACCCAGTACTTC.

As DNA, the CDR3 is TGTGCCAGCAGTCAGGGGGGCAGGACCAACACTGAAGCTTTCTTT. This encodes CASSQGGRTNTEAFF. The chain carries TRBV28 and TRBJ1-1; 7 nucleotides align to TRBD1. Germline V lookup: CDR1 MDHEN, CDR2 SYDVKM. CDR3 length: 15 residues. The J segment lost 2 bases and the V segment lost 5 bases, leaving 8 bases of the junction unmatched.

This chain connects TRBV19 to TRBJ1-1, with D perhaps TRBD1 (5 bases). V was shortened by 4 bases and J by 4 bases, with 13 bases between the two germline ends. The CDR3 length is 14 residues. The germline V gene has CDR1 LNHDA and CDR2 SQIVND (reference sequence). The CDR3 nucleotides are TGTGCCAGTAGTAGTCGTAGGGACGGCACTGAAGCTTTCTTT. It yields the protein CASSSRRDGTEAFF.